These T cell receptor beta chains were read from a single sample in a study of identical twins. TCRdb reanalysed the 5' RACE reads using MiXCR and keeps one entry per CDR3 protein. The sample yields hundreds of thousands of distinct CDR3 sequences, about 12% seen once. Another study also made use of these data, one on yellow fever vaccine responses in identical twins.

The specimen sequenced was CD8+ T cells sorted from blood. The receptors derive from a woman aged 18 to 35 in good health. The CDR3 runs from the conserved cysteine through the conserved F or W. A D gene is named only where the DNA matches it firmly.

V gene	D gene	J gene	CDR3 protein
TRBV12-3/TRBV12-4	TRBD1	TRBJ1-5	CASSLGGVRGDQPQHF
TRBV24-1	.	TRBJ2-5	CATSDLLAGQETQYF
TRBV11-2	.	TRBJ1-1	CASSLGDITEAFF
TRBV27	.	TRBJ1-2	CASSPRTASGYGYTF
TRBV5-1	.	TRBJ1-2	CASSLAQDGYTF
TRBV27	.	TRBJ2-5	CASSVLGIETQYF
TRBV6-4	TRBD2	TRBJ2-3	CASSRASGTDTQYF
TRBV24-1	.	TRBJ2-3	CATALTALGTDTQYF
TRBV12-3/TRBV12-4	TRBD1	TRBJ1-3	CASWTGVDNSGNTIYF
TRBV12-3/TRBV12-4	.	TRBJ2-2	CASSLGQRVGGELFF
TRBV7-9	.	TRBJ2-1	CASTPDSLSSYNEQFF
TRBV9	.	TRBJ2-1	CASSVGAGSNEQFF
TRBV7-3	TRBD2	TRBJ2-3	CASSLIVGGPDTQYF
TRBV20-1	.	TRBJ2-2	CSARDRQGGYTGELFF
TRBV12-3/TRBV12-4	.	TRBJ2-2	CASSPRPQGNTGELFF
TRBV5-1	TRBD2	TRBJ2-7	CASSSTTSGTDVSYEQYF
TRBV29-1	TRBD2	TRBJ2-5	CSVAGLAAKTQYF
TRBV24-1	TRBD1	TRBJ2-1	CATSPDRAFGQFF
TRBV5-1	TRBD1	TRBJ2-4	CASSLELLWDRGSLAKNIQYF
TRBV15	TRBD1	TRBJ1-5	CATSRDRGINQPQHF
TRBV5-6	TRBD2	TRBJ2-3	CASSLEQRGGPDTQYF
TRBV15	.	TRBJ1-2	CATSRAVINGYTF
TRBV28	.	TRBJ2-7	CASSFGESYEQYF
TRBV27	TRBD1	TRBJ2-1	CASYGQGLQNYNEQFF
TRBV5-1	TRBD1	TRBJ1-2	CASSSDRVGYTF
TRBV4-1	TRBD2	TRBJ2-1	CASSQEGGRSYNEQFF
TRBV29-1	.	TRBJ1-1	CSVRRENTEAFF
TRBV28	.	TRBJ2-5	CASSCTAGTDQETQYF
TRBV7-9	TRBD1	TRBJ2-1	CASSPDGTGHNEQFF
TRBV12-3/TRBV12-4	.	TRBJ2-1	CASSLTFGAHSYNEQFF
TRBV13	.	TRBJ2-5	CASSLGAGETQYF
TRBV29-1	.	TRBJ2-1	CSLSFGNEQFF
TRBV5-6	TRBD2	TRBJ2-1	CASSTLLAGPYNEQFF
TRBV6-5	.	TRBJ2-2	CASSYVRTGELFF
TRBV7-2	.	TRBJ2-3	CASSLLSPDTQYF
TRBV15	TRBD2	TRBJ2-7	CATSPTSANEQYF
TRBV28	.	TRBJ2-1	CASSTIGPGGFNEQFF
TRBV4-1	.	TRBJ2-1	CASSQLSGGYEQFF
TRBV28	.	TRBJ2-3	CASSLRQGDTQYF
TRBV4-1	TRBD2	TRBJ2-1	CASSQESGLAGDNEQFF
TRBV5-1	TRBD1	TRBJ1-1	CASSLHGTAREAFF
TRBV6-8	TRBD1	TRBJ2-2	CASSYQIEGQPNTGELFF
TRBV20-1	.	TRBJ2-5	CSAMDEIQETQYF
TRBV11-2	.	TRBJ2-3	CASSLDQRMEDTQYF
TRBV15	.	TRBJ1-2	CATSQRRGDYGYTF
TRBV9	.	TRBJ2-3	CASSLLGRSTDTQYF
TRBV28	.	TRBJ2-2	CASSPTSGRNTGELFF
TRBV7-8	.	TRBJ2-3	CASNQTPGITDTQYF
TRBV15	TRBD2	TRBJ2-2	CATSSLASGGPLVGELFF
TRBV9	.	TRBJ2-7	CASSVESGGYEQYF
TRBV12-5	.	TRBJ2-7	CASGLDRKNEQYF
TRBV4-1	.	TRBJ1-1	CASSQVGTGGTFF
TRBV2	TRBD2	TRBJ2-7	CASSEGTSEFEQYF
TRBV12-3/TRBV12-4	.	TRBJ2-5	CASGLAEQETQYF
TRBV20-1	TRBD1	TRBJ1-6	CSASEGQGSSPLHF
TRBV2	TRBD2	TRBJ2-5	CASKTSGIKTQYF
TRBV20-1	.	TRBJ2-3	CCARDLVRPRDPDTQYF
TRBV4-1	TRBD2	TRBJ2-1	CASSSRTSGSGEQFF
TRBV12-3/TRBV12-4	TRBD2	TRBJ2-1	CASSQLAGGGNEQFF